Listed here are 9 T cell receptor beta chains from one sample, sequenced in a study of OX40 agonist ivuxolimab in advanced cancers. The data were produced by immunoSEQ multiplex PCR, yet TCRdb's version contains in-frame clones alone and is incomplete. The table shows around 110,000 clones, with just over 90% occurring only once. Sequences were derived from CD4+ or CD8+ T cells sorted from blood, sampled in a trial of the OX40 agonist ivuxolimab. The receptors shown here come from an adult with an advanced solid tumor such as melanoma, head and neck, liver or kidney cancer.

The rearrangement joins TRBV20-1 to TRBJ2-1, with 7 bases fitting TRBD2. The CDR3 consists of 10 residues. Germline-derived CDR1 and CDR2 are DFQATT and SNEGSKA (reference sequence). V dropped 5 bases and J dropped 9; count of bases not matched to a gene: 1. CDR3 amino acids: CSAAGVEQFF. CDR3 DNA: TGCAGTGCTGCGGGGGTTGAGCAGTTCTTC.

Regarding this clone: This CDR3 is missing its conserved last phenylalanine or tryptophan, likely due to a read error. The DNA is omitted, as the CDR3 cannot be located on it reliably, and the CDR3 follows TCRdb's listing. This chain links TRBV6-4 with TRBJ1-5. The CDR3 contains 9 residues when both ends are counted. CDR1 is MRHNA and CDR2 is SNTAGT in the germline V gene. The CDR3 sequence: CASSEVLHD.

In DNA, the CDR3 is TGCGCCAGCAGCCAGACAGGGTTATTTGACAATGAGCAGTTCTTC. This codes for CASSQTGLFDNEQFF. The rearrangement joins TRBV4-3 to TRBJ2-1; 7 bases map to TRBD1. This CDR3 is 15 amino acids long. V was clipped by 3 bases and J by 5 bases; unmatched bases: 7. Germline assignment: CDR1 LGHNA and CDR2 YSLEER.

The chain uses TRBV6-6 and TRBJ2-7; TRBD2 agrees at 7 bases. J gave up 4 bases and V 4 bases, and 10 bases lay outside the gene matches. The CDR3 sequence is 15 residues long. The germline gives CDR1 MNHNY, CDR2 SVGAGI (reference sequence). The CDR3 region is CASSSLGLAEYEQYF. In nucleotides, the CDR3 is TGTGCCAGCAGTTCTTTGGGGCTAGCGGAATACGAGCAGTACTTC.

The V and J genes are TRBV5-1 and TRBJ2-3; no clear D. There are 15 residues in the CDR3. Germline V gene data show CDR1 as SGHRS and CDR2 as YFSETQ. V lost 4 bases, J lost 2 bases, and 14 bases lay in between. In DNA, the CDR3 is TGCGCCAGCAGCGACACGGGCTCAAACACAGATACGCAGTATTTT. Its translation: CASSDTGSNTDTQYF.

CDR3 residues: CAISEGLPEQYF. The DNA for the CDR3 is TGTGCCATCAGTGAAGGTCTCCCCGAGCAGTACTTC. The V gene is TRBV10-3, the J gene TRBJ2-7; D ambiguous. CDR3 length equals 12 residues. Germline assignment: CDR1 ENHRY and CDR2 SYGVKD. The V end lost 3 bases, the J end lost 6 bases, and 9 bases lay between the germline ends.

CDR3 protein: CAWSIGQLNQPQHF. The CDR3 DNA sequence: TGTGCCTGGAGTATAGGACAGTTGAATCAGCCCCAGCATTTT. This chain joins TRBV30 and TRBJ1-5; tentative D call: TRBD1 (6 bases). Trimming removed 2 bases from V and 4 bases from J, with 12 bases in between. The CDR3 sequence is 14 residues long. CDR1 is GTSNPN, CDR2 SVGIG, per germline (reference sequence).

The V gene is TRBV30, the J gene TRBJ2-3; D gene uncertain. Trimming removed 0 bases at V and 6 bases at J, with 10 bases between. Germline CDR1 and CDR2: GTSNPN and SVGIG (reference sequence). There are 13 residues in the CDR3. This CDR3 is CAWSVNLQDTQYF. The CDR3 nucleotides are TGTGCCTGGAGTGTAAACCTCCAGGATACGCAGTATTTT.

This chain uses TRBV11-3 with TRBJ2-1, with a tentative D call TRBD2 (6 bases). Germline V gene data show CDR1 as SGHNT and CDR2 as YENEEA. The CDR3 length is 15 residues. The V end lost 1 base, the J end lost 2 bases, and 9 bases lay between the germline ends. For the CDR3, the DNA is TGTGCCAGCAGCTTAGGTCCGGGGGCCTACAATGAGCAGTTCTTC. This codes for CASSLGPGAYNEQFF. Filled out from reference TRBV11-3 and TRBJ2-1, the complete variable domain reads EAGVVQSPRYKIIEKKQPVAFWCNPISGHNTLYWYLQNLGQGPELLIRYENEEAVDDSQLPKDRFSAERLKGVDSTLKIQPAELGDSAVYLCASSLGPGAYNEQFFGPGTRLTVL.